The entry below describes one T cell receptor beta chain. The target of this receptor is not known. One base away lies a much larger clone, so this may be a sequencing read error. The library was generated by multiplex PCR. This sample was sequenced with an Illumina HiSeq 2500. TCRbeta libraries were constructed through three rounds of nested PCR with primers (Table S4) according to protocols adapted from ARM-PCR. Before sequencing, PCR products of 200-500 bp were cut from the gel and purified using the QIAquick gel extraction kit. The published analysis was carried out like this. Reads were cleaned using Trimmomatic, were merged into complete CDR3 sequences using FLASH, and were assigned to V(D)J germline segments using MiTCR. VDJtools was used to compute clonal diversity as the inverse Simpson's index. In-frame sequences without a premature stop codon were defined as productive reads. TCRdb trimmed public reads at Q25 via fastp, called clones via MiXCR and kept in-frame beta chains. Rows matching on CDR3 protein sequence are summarized as one entry with the most common DNA and genes. The V and J calls were determined by TCRdb, not by the authors. This sample lists about 85,000 distinct CDR3 sequences; about 66% were detected once. More than 14% of the sample is held by the ten biggest clonotypes.

RNA was isolated from bulk, unsorted tissue, and RNA quality was assessed with a NanoDrop ND-1000 and an Agilent 2100. Newly diagnosed lung cancer patients without prior chemotherapy who had been admitted for thoracic surgery in China between August and November 2014 were enrolled as donors. Patients who had received previous radiotherapy or chemotherapy, or who had another concurrent cancer, were excluded from the study. Pieces of surgical tissue measuring about 1-2 cm3 were kept in RNAlater solution and stored at -80 degrees C until use. Per the germline V gene, MDHEN is the CDR1 and SYDVKM is the CDR2. V was cut back by 2 bases and J by 10 bases, leaving a gap of 6 bases between them. Spanning cysteine to phenylalanine, the CDR3 consists of 11 amino acids. Just CDR3 DNA is preserved here, 33 bases in frame from base 1. The sample comes from a study of tumor and adjacent non-tumor tissue in lung cancer (dated by TCRdb to the late 2010s). In terms of the full investigation: Of the cohort, roughly 12 patients had adenocarcinoma, 2 had squamous cell carcinoma and 1 had small cell lung cancer. Sequencing generated a total of more than 100 million productive TCRbeta reads, averaging roughly 4.2 million reads per sample. For each patient, one tumor sample and one normal lung sample were taken, giving thirty paired specimens that underwent TCRbeta CDR3 sequencing. Ages among the approximately 15 patients ranged from about 30 to 76 years, there were about ten men and 5 women, and disease was at TNM stage I to III. Bulk TCRbeta repertoires were compared between lung tumor tissue and matched distant non-tumor lung tissue obtained from more than 12 lung cancer patients.

Results the study describes overall, beyond this receptor: TCR diversity was significantly higher in younger patients, and higher tumor TCR diversity was associated with shorter overall and disease-free survival. The cohort had only 15 or so patients, and the authors noted that larger samples and more detailed clinical data are needed. TCR diversity (inverse Simpson) was significantly higher in tumor than in normal lung tissue (roughly 430 vs 170, P = 0.0075, Mann-Whitney U test). A significantly larger cumulative share of the repertoire was made up by the top 100 clones in normal lung than in tumor tissue. Because peripheral blood was not sequenced, blood TCRbeta repertoires in the lung cancer patients of the study were not examined. Neither the sequencing platform nor unique molecular identifiers are named or mentioned anywhere in the methods.

Here the chain combines TRBV28 and TRBJ2-1, with the D segment identity uncertain. The receptor comes from a man between 65 and 79 years old with non-small cell lung cancer. Material for sequencing was lung tumor tissue. CDR3 region: CASSLREEQFF. The nucleotides read TGTGCCAGCAGTTTACGTGAGGAGCAGTTCTTC. The full variable domain, with segments outside the CDR3 supplied by the reference TRBV28 and TRBJ2-1 proteins, appears as DVKVTQSSRYLVKRTGEKVFLECVQDMDHENMFWYRQDPGLGLRLIYFSYDVKMKEKGDIPEGYSVSREKKERFSLILESASTNQTSMYLCASSLREEQFFGPGTRLTVL.